This T cell receptor beta chain was sequenced during a study of beta chain features in type 1 diabetes. Study-wide findings and caveats: Healthy donors had naive, central memory and Treg TCRB repertoires that appeared less similar than those seen among patients. Insertions were fewer and deletions more numerous at VDJ junctions in type 1 diabetes patients. Type 1 diabetes patients had moderately but significantly shorter TCRB CDR3s in all four CD4+ subsets.

As every portion of the isolated RNA was reverse transcribed, the sequencing read expressed TCRB transcripts. TCRdb keeps only in-frame clones here, not all; method: immunoSEQ multiplex PCR. This sample yields about 140,000 clones, of which 6.9% are seen a single time; about 1.3% belongs to the top ten. This clone showed up just a few times. Its matching antigen is unknown. Researchers reported sorting CD4+ naive, central memory, regulatory and stem cell-like memory cells via CD45RO/CCR7/CD25/CD127/CD95/CD27. Per the germline V gene, CDR1 is SEHNR and CDR2 is FQNEAQ (reference sequence). The CDR3 is 15 amino acids. Trimming took 1 base from V and 6 from J; bases not matched to a gene: 6.

Sequenced input: central memory CD4+ T cells from blood. The receptor comes from a woman aged 25 to 39 in good health. This sequence joins TRBV7-9 and TRBJ1-1; TRBD1 matches at 9 bases. CDR3 residues: CASSLVSGTGSEAFF. CDR3 in DNA: TGTGCCAGCAGCTTAGTGTCCGGGACAGGGTCTGAAGCTTTCTTT.